This is a list of T cell receptor beta chains from one sample in a study of cytomegalovirus exposure and HLA in healthy donors. The protocol was immunoSEQ multiplex PCR, while the TCRdb copy is restricted to in-frame clones and leaves out a portion. The sample consists of 100,000 to 150,000 clones, roughly 71% of them appearing once. The sample comprised PBMCs. These TCRs come from a woman aged 45-59 years in good health and CMV-seropositive. Each CDR3 is given without its conserved first and last residue. The size of a clone is reported for some rows only, either as once, few or many, or as a class for expanded clones.

abundance: NA; len: 10; j_gene: TRBJ1-4; v_gene: TRBV30; CDR3aa: AWTRHNEKLF
abundance: NA; len: 11; j_gene: TRBJ1-4; v_gene: TRBV19; CDR3aa: ASSLPGREKLF
abundance: NA; len: 11; j_gene: TRBJ1-5; v_gene: TRBV11-2; CDR3aa: ASSPDRVQPQH
abundance: NA; len: 12; j_gene: TRBJ2-5; v_gene: TRBV5-6; CDR3aa: ASSTRQASRGQY
abundance: NA; len: 14; j_gene: TRBJ2-7; v_gene: TRBV10-3; CDR3aa: AIGDDDRGDLYEQY
abundance: few; len: 11; j_gene: TRBJ2-3; v_gene: TRBV7-7; CDR3aa: ASSPGGADTQY
abundance: NA; len: 11; j_gene: TRBJ1-2; v_gene: TRBV6-5; CDR3aa: ASSYGQKDGHT
abundance: NA; len: 11; j_gene: TRBJ1-6; v_gene: TRBV7-9; CDR3aa: ASSLQENSPLH
abundance: NA; len: 11; j_gene: TRBJ1-6; v_gene: TRBV30; CDR3aa: AWSRQGKSPLH
abundance: NA; len: 11; j_gene: TRBJ2-3; v_gene: TRBV5-6; CDR3aa: ASSRDRLDTQY
abundance: NA; len: 11; j_gene: NA; v_gene: TRBV7-6; CDR3aa: ASSRTQGSEQY
abundance: NA; len: 8; j_gene: TRBJ1-3; v_gene: TRBV6-5; CDR3aa: ALSGNTIY
abundance: NA; len: 15; j_gene: TRBJ2-1; v_gene: TRBV7-9; CDR3aa: ASSPGPSGGAYNEQF
abundance: NA; len: 12; j_gene: TRBJ1-1; v_gene: TRBV11-3; CDR3aa: ASSMGTVNTEAF
abundance: NA; len: 11; j_gene: TRBJ2-7; v_gene: TRBV10-3; CDR3aa: AIHSDYSYEQY
abundance: once; len: 12; j_gene: TRBJ2-1; v_gene: TRBV6-5; CDR3aa: ASSRTGEENEQF
abundance: NA; len: 12; j_gene: TRBJ1-4; v_gene: TRBV6-1; CDR3aa: ASSGDSFGEKLF
abundance: few; len: 16; j_gene: TRBJ2-5; v_gene: TRBV28; CDR3aa: ASTPTLGLAGGSETQY
abundance: NA; len: 13; j_gene: TRBJ2-2; v_gene: TRBV5-6; CDR3aa: ASSFISGRTGELF
abundance: NA; len: 12; j_gene: TRBJ2-7; v_gene: TRBV19; CDR3aa: ASSITGVPYEQY
abundance: NA; len: 11; j_gene: TRBJ1-2; v_gene: TRBV10-3; CDR3aa: ATGTSVNYGYT
abundance: few; len: 11; j_gene: TRBJ2-1; v_gene: TRBV2; CDR3aa: ASPGTGVNEQF
abundance: NA; len: 16; j_gene: TRBJ2-7; v_gene: TRBV7-6; CDR3aa: ASSQGLAGGALPYEQY
abundance: NA; len: 12; j_gene: TRBJ1-2; v_gene: TRBV5-1; CDR3aa: ASSSPSRGYGYT
abundance: NA; len: 12; j_gene: TRBJ1-4; v_gene: TRBV6-6; CDR3aa: ASRYRVLNEKLF
abundance: NA; len: 12; j_gene: TRBJ2-1; v_gene: TRBV15; CDR3aa: ATSRGQLLAGQF
abundance: NA; len: 14; j_gene: TRBJ1-2; v_gene: TRBV1; CDR3aa: TSSQELRGQGDGYT
abundance: NA; len: 12; j_gene: TRBJ1-2; v_gene: TRBV4-1; CDR3aa: ASSQGRQSYGYT
abundance: once; len: 11; j_gene: TRBJ1-1; v_gene: TRBV5-4; CDR3aa: ASSPDHRGPAF